The 2 T cell receptor beta chains listed next were all sequenced from one sample in a study of T cell repertoires in cytomegalovirus infection. A single record per CDR3 protein comes from TCRdb applying MiXCR to the reads. The sample has roughly 320,000 distinct CDR3 sequences, around 9.5% seen once. Specimen: PBMCs. All receptors come from a human donor in good health (CMV status not recorded). Some clones in this sample may be carry-over from other donors' samples.

This clonotype has a count of ten or more. The chain employs TRBV6-5 and TRBJ1-1; D is undetermined. This CDR3 comprises 14 residues. Germline V gene sequence: CDR1 MNHEY, CDR2 SVGAGI. V dropped 5 bases and J dropped 4 bases, with 14 bases sitting between them. DNA of the CDR3: TGTGCCAGCAGTACCCCGGGCAGGCTCACTGAAGCTTTCTTT. Translation: CASSTPGRLTEAFF.

The chain employs TRBV28 and TRBJ2-7; D is possibly TRBD1 (5 bases). This CDR3 has 12 amino acids. From germline, CDR1 is MDHEN and CDR2 SYDVKM. The CDR3 reads CAWGGGGYEQYF. The CDR3 DNA follows: TGTGCTTGGGGCGGCGGCGGTTACGAGCAGTACTTC.